The 10 T cell receptor beta chains presented below share a single source sample, sequenced in a study of cytotoxic CD8 clonotypes in ibrutinib-treated CLL. Clones were sequenced by immunoSEQ multiplex PCR, and TCRdb holds only the in-frame ones, with some missing. The table lists 150,000 to 200,000 clones, roughly four fifths of them singletons. Here the sequenced sample was PBMCs, taken after 12 months of ibrutinib treatment. The receptors here all came from a human donor with chronic lymphocytic leukemia.

J is TRBJ1-5 and V is TRBV4-2; D not resolved. CDR1 LGHNA and CDR2 YNFKEQ come from the germline V gene. The CDR3 sequence is 15 residues long. V was cut by 0 bases and J by 3 bases, with 9 bases left in between. CDR3 nucleotides: TGTGCCAGCAGCCAAGATGTACAGTCCAATCAGCCCCAGCATTTT. Translating it yields CASSQDVQSNQPQHF.

V gene TRBV18 combines with J gene TRBJ1-1; D ambiguous. V lost 1 base and J lost 3, with 9 bases in between. This CDR3 is 14 amino acids long. Germline V gene lookup returns CDR1 KGHSH and CDR2 LQKENI. The CDR3 sequence: CASSPQGGDTEAFF. Here the CDR3 DNA reads TGTGCCAGCTCACCACAGGGAGGCGACACTGAAGCTTTCTTT.

This clone was observed a few times. V usage is TRBV2 and J usage is TRBJ1-2; possible D gene TRBD1, 5 bases. Germline V gives CDR1 SNHLY, CDR2 FYNNEI. The V gene lost 3 bases and the J gene lost 2 bases, with 10 bases spanning the gap. This CDR3 region has 14 residues. In DNA, the CDR3 is TGTGCCAGCAGTGAGTCCCGGGACAACTATGGCTACACCTTC. This translates into CASSESRDNYGYTF.

The chain joins TRBV4-2 to TRBJ2-3; D might be TRBD2 (7 bases). The CDR3 totals 20 residues. V lost 0 bases and J lost 6, with 28 bases in between. The germline V gene encodes CDR1 LGHNA and CDR2 YNFKEQ. The CDR3 loop is CASSQDSRGRGAAEVDTQYF. CDR3 DNA sequence: TGTGCCAGCAGCCAAGATTCTCGGGGACGGGGGGCTGCAGAGGTGGATACGCAGTATTTT.

This clone was found a few times. The chain carries TRBV10-3 and TRBJ2-6; D unclear. This CDR3 spans 15 amino acids. CDR1 is ENHRY and CDR2 is SYGVKD in the germline V gene. Trimming pared 2 bases from V and 1 base from J, leaving 6 bases between. In nucleotides, the CDR3 is TGTGCCATCAGTGAGGGGGTGTCTGGGGCCAACGTCCTGACTTTC. Amino acids: CAISEGVSGANVLTF.

The V and J genes are TRBV19 and TRBJ1-5; D remains unclear. V gave up 7 bases and J gave up 6 bases, with 19 bases separating them. CDR3 length equals 15 residues. Germline V gives CDR1 LNHDA, CDR2 SQIVND (reference sequence). Here the CDR3 reads CASTSIRLGSQPQHF. DNA of the CDR3: TGTGCCAGTACCAGCATTAGGCTTGGGAGTCAGCCCCAGCATTTT.

This clone was counted a few times. The chain links TRBV19 to TRBJ1-2; D might be TRBD1 (5 bases). This CDR3 is built from 18 residues. Per germline, CDR1 LNHDA and CDR2 SQIVND (reference sequence). The V and J ends lost 0 bases and 8 bases respectively, with 25 bases between them. The CDR3 protein is CASSIDQLWDLQRPGYTF. Written as DNA, the CDR3 is TGTGCCAGTAGTATAGATCAACTTTGGGACCTCCAGCGACCGGGCTACACCTTC.

The table lists this clone with a few counts. V usage is TRBV25-1 and J usage is TRBJ1-1, with 9 nucleotides matching TRBD1. V gave up 6 bases and J gave up 8 bases; unmatched junction bases: 4. Germline values: CDR1 MGHDK, CDR2 SYGVNS. The CDR3 consists of 12 residues. The CDR3 nucleotides read TGTGCCAGCAGCGAGGGACAGGGCGAAGCTTTCTTT. This gives the protein CASSEGQGEAFF.

Of note for this clone: This specimen includes other DNA sequences encoding the same CDR3. CDR3: CASSSNYGYTF. CDR3 in DNA: TGTGCCAGCAGTAGCAACTATGGCTACACCTTC. The chain is built from TRBV28 and TRBJ1-2, with D uncertain. This CDR3 contains 11 residues. Germline V gene lookup returns CDR1 MDHEN and CDR2 SYDVKM. V was clipped by 5 bases and J by 2 bases, with 3 bases between them.

The rearrangement links TRBV21-1 to TRBJ2-1; the table's D call, TRBD2, has no DNA check behind it. TRBV21-1 is flagged as a pseudogene. The CDR3 consists of 19 residues. As DNA, the CDR3 is TGTGCCAGCAGCGACGGAGGGACTAGCGGGGTACGCTCCTACAATGAGCAGTTCTTC. Translation gives CASSDGGTSGVRSYNEQFF.